A single sample is the source of the 29 T cell receptor beta chains below, sequenced in a study of early T cells in non-severe SARS-CoV-2 infection. In TCRdb, the 5' RACE reads were re-called with MiXCR into one record per CDR3 protein. This table has 25,000 to 35,000 distinct CDR3 sequences, around 6% appearing once. The sequenced sample was whole blood, obtained at baseline. All receptors come from an adult who was a healthcare worker with PCR-confirmed SARS-CoV-2 infection or an uninfected control (not recorded which).

This clonotype was counted at least ten times. The rearrangement joins TRBV5-5 to TRBJ2-5; 10 nucleotides match TRBD2. V trimming: 4 bases; J trimming: 1 base; junction bases outside the gene matches: 4. The CDR3 covers 15 residues. Germline CDR1 and CDR2: SGHKS and YYEKEE (reference sequence). This chain's CDR3 is CASSPSGSPQETQYF. CDR3 DNA sequence: TGTGCCAGCAGCCCTAGCGGGAGTCCCCAAGAGACCCAGTACTTC.

This clonotype was counted ten times or more. The genes are TRBV10-3 and TRBJ2-3; 9 positions agree with TRBD2. This CDR3 has 18 residues. Per germline, CDR1 ENHRY and CDR2 SYGVKD. The ends lost 0 bases at V and 1 base at J; junction bases unmatched: 8. The CDR3: CAISESASGRLGTDTQYF. The CDR3 bases are TGTGCCATCAGTGAGTCGGCCAGCGGGAGGTTGGGCACAGATACGCAGTATTTT.

V gene TRBV5-5 combines with J gene TRBJ2-3; D is unresolved. The CDR3 has 13 amino acids. Germline loops: CDR1 SGHKS, CDR2 YYEKEE (reference sequence). The V end lost 1 base, the J end lost 2 bases, and 5 bases lay between the germline ends. The CDR3 sequence: CASSLQDTDTQYF. The DNA for the CDR3 is TGTGCCAGCAGCTTGCAAGACACAGATACGCAGTATTTT.

In this sample, this clonotype turned up a few times. The genes are TRBV7-9 and TRBJ1-1; D remains ambiguous. V dropped 5 bases and J dropped 3 bases, with 10 bases sitting between them. The V gene's germline CDR1 is SEHNR and CDR2 FQNEAQ (reference sequence). The CDR3 runs to 13 residues. The CDR3 reads CASSPPRHTEAFF. CDR3 bases: TGTGCCAGCAGCCCTCCCCGGCACACTGAAGCTTTCTTT.

The V call is TRBV12-3 or TRBV12-4, the J call TRBJ2-2; perhaps TRBD2 as D (5 bases). V shed 10 bases and J shed 2 bases, with 17 bases lying between them. The CDR3 runs 15 residues. The DNA of the CDR3 is TGTGCCACGTCCGGACGGGGATCCAACACCGGGGAGCTGTTTTTT. Its protein product is CATSGRGSNTGELFF.

This clonotype was detected ten times or more. The chain has TRBV12-3 or TRBV12-4 and TRBJ1-3, with a weak D call TRBD1 (5 bases). Trimming took off 3 bases at V and 4 bases at J, with 10 bases between the two ends. The CDR3 spans 14 residues. For the CDR3, the DNA is TGTGCCAGCAGTTTTGGGGGACTCGGAAACACCATATATTTT. Protein sequence: CASSFGGLGNTIYF.

In its sample, this clonotype was seen many times. V and J are TRBV6-2 or TRBV6-3 and TRBJ2-7; D is unresolved. The CDR3 is made up of 13 amino acids. Trimming took off 6 bases at V and 3 bases at J, with 12 bases between the two ends. Germline CDR1 and CDR2: MNHEY and SVGEGT. Here the CDR3 DNA reads TGTGCCAGCAGACTATCCCGCTTCTACGAGCAGTACTTC. It codes for CASRLSRFYEQYF.

This clonotype has ten or more counts. V usage is TRBV3-1 and J usage is TRBJ2-7, with D perhaps TRBD2 (5 bases). Germline lookup yields CDR1 LGHDT and CDR2 YNNKEL (reference sequence). Trimming pared 4 bases from V and 2 bases from J, leaving 9 bases between. CDR3 length: 13 amino acids. The CDR3, as DNA: TGTGCCAGCAGCCCCCTCGGGGCCTACGAGCAGTACTTC. It is translated as CASSPLGAYEQYF.

This clonotype has a count of ten or more. This sequence joins TRBV6-2 or TRBV6-3 and TRBJ2-7; a weak D match, TRBD2 (5 bases). Deletions cut 2 bases from V and 5 bases from J, with 10 bases between. Germline V gene data show CDR1 as MNHEY and CDR2 as SVGEGT. The CDR3 spans 13 residues. CDR3 protein: CASSYPAGDEQYF. CDR3 bases: TGTGCCAGCAGTTACCCAGCCGGGGACGAGCAGTACTTC.

This clonotype appeared many times. The chain is built from TRBV6-1 and TRBJ2-5, with 14 bases that match TRBD2. The V gene's germline CDR1 is MNHNS and CDR2 SASEGT. CDR3 length equals 16 residues. With V trimmed by 5 bases and J by 2 bases, 4 bases remained unmatched. CDR3 loop: CASSYRTSGGQETQYF. The CDR3 DNA follows: TGTGCCAGCAGTTACCGGACTAGCGGGGGGCAAGAGACCCAGTACTTC.

This clonotype was recorded at least ten times. The chain employs TRBV20-1 and TRBJ2-7, with D possibly TRBD1 on 6 matching bases. The ends were cut back, 5 bases at V and 0 bases at J, with 20 bases in the middle. The CDR3 sequence is 16 residues long. Germline-derived CDR1 and CDR2 are DFQATT and SNEGSKA (reference sequence). The CDR3, as DNA: TGCAGTGCTCTCCGGGACAAATCATTCCCCTCCTACGAGCAGTACTTC. It codes for CSALRDKSFPSYEQYF.

This clonotype was observed at least ten times. This chain joins TRBV3-1 and TRBJ1-4; D not certain. V was cut by 4 bases and J by 8 bases, with 14 bases left in between. Germline CDR1 and CDR2: LGHDT and YNNKEL (reference sequence). The CDR3 has 14 residues. This CDR3 reads CASSPRADGEKLFF. In nucleotides, the CDR3 is TGTGCCAGCAGCCCGAGGGCGGACGGGGAAAAACTGTTTTTT. Combining the CDR3 with reference TRBV3-1 and TRBJ1-4 gives the whole variable domain DTAVSQTPKYLVTQMGNDKSIKCEQNLGHDTMYWYKQDSKKFLKIMFSYNNKELIINETVPNRFSPKSPDKAHLNLHINSLELGDSAVYFCASSPRADGEKLFFGSGTQLSVL.

The chain combines TRBV30 with TRBJ2-1; D uncertain. V lost 2 bases and J 7 bases, leaving 9 bases between the germline ends. Germline V gene sequence: CDR1 GTSNPN, CDR2 SVGIG (reference sequence). The CDR3 contains 12 residues. The CDR3 coding sequence is TGTGCCTGGAGTCACCGGCCGAATGAGCAGTTCTTC. Amino acids: CAWSHRPNEQFF.

This chain uses TRBV7-2 with TRBJ2-7, with a weak D call TRBD2 (5 bases). CDR1 and CDR2 (germline): SGHTA, FQGNSA. V was cut by 5 bases and J by 6 bases, with 11 bases left in between. The CDR3 is 12 amino acids. The CDR3 region has the DNA TGTGCCAGCAGCCAGACGGGGATCGAGCAGTACTTC. This translates into CASSQTGIEQYF.

This clonotype was recorded at least ten times. The V gene is TRBV7-9, the J gene TRBJ1-4, with D unclear. This CDR3 has 16 amino acids. The V gene's germline CDR1 is SEHNR and CDR2 FQNEAQ (reference sequence). V was pared by 1 base and J by 5 bases, with 14 bases between. The CDR3 nucleotides read TGTGCCAGCAGCTTAGGGTCCGGGGTTCGGAATGAAAAACTGTTTTTT. It encodes CASSLGSGVRNEKLFF.

This clonotype was recorded many times. The chain carries TRBV18 and TRBJ1-5; 8 positions match TRBD1. This CDR3 is built from 16 residues. V was pared by 3 bases and J by 3 bases, with 7 bases of the junction left unmatched. Germline V gene lookup returns CDR1 KGHSH and CDR2 LQKENI. The CDR3 DNA sequence: TGTGCCAGCTCACCGACAGGGGTGGGCCTCAATCAGCCCCAGCATTTT. Residues: CASSPTGVGLNQPQHF. The full variable domain, rest sourced from reference TRBV18 and TRBJ1-5, is NAGVMQNPRHLVRRRGQEARLRCSPMKGHSHVYWYRQLPEEGLKFMVYLQKENIIDESGMPKERFSAEFPKEGPSILRIQQVVRGDSAAYFCASSPTGVGLNQPQHFGDGTRLSIL.

This clonotype was counted only a few times. The chain uses TRBV7-3 and TRBJ2-1, with 10 bases fitting TRBD2. J lost 5 bases, V lost 5 bases, and 9 bases had no gene match. Germline assignment: CDR1 SGHTA and CDR2 FQGTGA. The CDR3 totals 16 residues. CDR3 sequence: CASSPPTSGPNNEQFF. CDR3 in DNA: TGTGCCAGCAGCCCACCGACTAGCGGGCCCAACAATGAGCAGTTCTTC.

There are many counts of this clonotype. The J gene is TRBJ2-5, the V gene TRBV7-2; D gene ambiguous. CDR1 is SGHTA, CDR2 FQGNSA, per germline. CDR3 size: 14 residues. Trimming stripped 1 base from V and 5 bases from J, with 11 bases between. In DNA form, the CDR3 reads TGTGCCAGCAGCTTAGACTTTTTCGGGGAGACCCAGTACTTC. Its translation: CASSLDFFGETQYF.

This clonotype was detected ten times or more. This sequence joins TRBV12-3 or TRBV12-4 and TRBJ1-1, with D unresolved. V was cut by 3 bases and J by 3 bases, with 8 bases left in between. The CDR3 runs 13 residues. The CDR3 here is CASSFERYTEAFF. The CDR3 DNA reads as TGTGCCAGCAGTTTTGAGCGTTACACTGAAGCTTTCTTT.

This clonotype was observed a few times. The chain combines TRBV19 with TRBJ1-5; D gene ambiguous. V was trimmed by 7 bases and J by 0 bases, leaving 13 bases between them. CDR3 length equals 15 residues. Germline lookup yields CDR1 LNHDA and CDR2 SQIVND (reference sequence). CDR3 loop: CASTPAVYSNQPQHF. The CDR3 bases are TGTGCCAGTACTCCGGCGGTGTATAGCAATCAGCCCCAGCATTTT.

This clonotype appeared a few times. This rearrangement joins TRBV6-2 or TRBV6-3 to TRBJ2-7; D not certain. This CDR3 is built from 16 residues. Germline V gives CDR1 MNHEY, CDR2 SVGEGT. The V end lost 4 bases, the J end lost 5 bases, and 21 bases lay between the germline ends. The CDR3 nucleotides read TGTGCCAGCAGTTTCATGACTGGGGTTTATAGTCACGAGCAGTACTTC. Translation gives CASSFMTGVYSHEQYF.

This clonotype showed up many times. V usage is TRBV29-1 and J usage is TRBJ1-1; 8 nucleotides align to TRBD1. The length of the CDR3 is 14 residues. Germline values: CDR1 SQVTM, CDR2 ANQGSEA. The V and J ends lost 4 bases and 5 bases, in that order; junction bases with no gene match: 9. CDR3 sequence: CSVAQGAVRTEAFF. As DNA, the CDR3 is TGCAGCGTTGCCCAGGGGGCCGTTAGGACTGAAGCTTTCTTT.

This clonotype was observed many times. J is TRBJ1-1 and V is TRBV30; D call uncertain. CDR3 length: 13 residues. Germline CDR1 and CDR2: GTSNPN and SVGIG (reference sequence). Deletions cut 1 base from V and 1 base from J, with 7 bases between. This CDR3 is CAWSGSRNTEAFF. CDR3 nucleotides: TGTGCCTGGAGTGGTAGCAGGAACACTGAAGCTTTCTTT.

This clonotype came up many times. The chain joins TRBV15 to TRBJ2-3; D not certain. V gave up 6 bases and J gave up 6 bases, with 25 bases separating them. CDR3 size: 17 residues. Germline loops: CDR1 LNHNV, CDR2 YYDKDF (reference sequence). The CDR3 DNA is TGTGCCACCAGTGTAGACGAAGGTGGCCCACTGGGGGATACGCAGTATTTT. Protein sequence: CATSVDEGGPLGDTQYF.

The chain uses TRBV10-3 and TRBJ1-1; no firm D call. CDR1 is ENHRY and CDR2 is SYGVKD in the germline V gene. Between the trimmed V and J ends, which lost 3 bases and 0 bases, there was a span of 5 bases. The CDR3 is made up of 13 amino acids. The CDR3 coding sequence is TGTGCCATCAGTGAAACATTGAACACTGAAGCTTTCTTT. Translation: CAISETLNTEAFF.

The CDR3 DNA follows: TGTGCCAGCAGTCCCCGGACAGCGTCCGAGCAGTACTTC. This gives the protein CASSPRTASEQYF. This sequence joins TRBV12-3 or TRBV12-4 and TRBJ2-7, with D possibly matching TRBD1 (6 bases). The CDR3 runs to 13 residues. V dropped 5 bases and J dropped 6 bases, with 14 bases sitting between them.

This clonotype was picked up many times. The chain carries TRBV11-3 and TRBJ2-1, with 8 bases identical to TRBD2. Looked up from germline, CDR1 is SGHNT and CDR2 is YENEEA. This CDR3 spans 15 amino acids. Losses at the gene ends were 2 bases for V and 3 bases for J; bases not matched to a gene: 3. The chain's CDR3 is CASSLSGGRYNEQFF. The CDR3 bases are TGTGCCAGCAGCTTAAGCGGGGGCCGCTACAATGAGCAGTTCTTC.

This clonotype was observed at least ten times. The chain joins TRBV5-1 to TRBJ2-2, with D possibly matching TRBD1 (5 bases). The CDR3 covers 15 residues. Trimming removed 0 bases from V and 5 bases from J, with 11 bases in between. From germline, CDR1 is SGHRS and CDR2 YFSETQ. The CDR3 spells CASSLGAGWTGELFF. The DNA of the CDR3 is TGCGCCAGCAGCTTGGGAGCAGGGTGGACCGGGGAGCTGTTTTTT.

This clonotype was found many times. The rearrangement links TRBV20-1 to TRBJ2-7; the match to TRBD2 covers 7 bases. This CDR3 is built from 13 residues. Germline CDR1 is DFQATT and CDR2 is SNEGSKA (reference sequence). V lost 1 base to trimming and J lost 5 bases; unmatched junction nucleotides: 5. The CDR3 is CSARAAGVHEQYF. The CDR3, as DNA: TGCAGTGCTAGAGCGGCGGGAGTCCACGAGCAGTACTTC.